One sample yielded the 25 T cell receptor beta chains listed below, sequenced in a study of identical twins. Each CDR3 protein is one row after TCRdb ran MiXCR on the 5' RACE reads. The table records around 290,000 distinct CDR3 sequences, nearly 9.5% of them present only once. These same data were also listed under a study on yellow fever vaccine responses in identical twins.

The sample comprised CD8+ T cells sorted from blood. These receptors were obtained from a woman under 30 in good health.

This clonotype was seen many times. The chain joins TRBV10-2 to TRBJ2-1; the D gene is possibly TRBD2 (6 bases). This CDR3 spans 15 amino acids. V lost 6 bases and J 3 bases, leaving 15 bases between the germline ends. Germline V gives CDR1 WSHSY, CDR2 SAAADI. In DNA, the CDR3 is TGCGCCAGCAGAACCCCATCGGGACTCTACAATGAGCAGTTCTTC. Its translation: CASRTPSGLYNEQFF.

This clonotype was observed a few times. The genes are TRBV29-1 and TRBJ2-3, with D perhaps matching TRBD1 (6 bases). This CDR3 is 15 amino acids long. Trimming took 7 bases from V and 7 from J, leaving 24 bases between them. CDR1 is SQVTM and CDR2 is ANQGSEA in the germline V gene. The CDR3 DNA sequence: TGCAGCGCCTTAGCCCGGGACACCGCATTAAATACGCAGTATTTT. It yields the protein CSALARDTALNTQYF.

The chain uses TRBV3-1 and TRBJ1-6; tentatively, D is TRBD1 (6 bases). Germline values: CDR1 LGHDT, CDR2 YNNKEL (reference sequence). This CDR3 comprises 15 residues. V was clipped by 0 bases and J by 7 bases, with 10 bases between them. CDR3 nucleotides: TGTGCCAGCAGCCAAGACGCGGGGGGCAATTCACCCCTCCACTTT. Its protein product is CASSQDAGGNSPLHF.

This clonotype has more than one count but fewer than ten. The V call is TRBV11-2, the J call TRBJ2-2, with D possibly called TRBD1 or TRBD2 (5 bases each). CDR3 length equals 15 residues. Germline V gene lookup returns CDR1 SGHAT and CDR2 FQNNGV. Trimming took off 6 bases at V and 6 bases at J, with 17 bases between the two ends. The CDR3 nucleotides are TGTGCCAGCAGGGGACCCACTAGTTTCGCCGGGGAGCTGTTTTTT. Its translation: CASRGPTSFAGELFF.

The chain joins TRBV12-3 or TRBV12-4 to TRBJ1-5; TRBD1 matches 8 bases. CDR3 size: 15 residues. The V gene end was trimmed by 4 bases and the J gene end by 4 bases; junction bases not matched to a gene: 6. CDR3 loop: CASSSTGEWNQPQHF. CDR3 DNA sequence: TGTGCCAGCAGTTCGACAGGGGAGTGGAATCAGCCCCAGCATTTT.

This clonotype was detected many times. V gene TRBV2 combines with J gene TRBJ2-1; weak D call: TRBD2 (6 bases). Germline V gene lookup returns CDR1 SNHLY and CDR2 FYNNEI. With 4 bases removed from V and 5 bases from J, the gap between germline ends came to 12 bases. This CDR3 contains 14 residues. As DNA, the CDR3 is TGTGCCAGCAGTGTGTTAGCGGTAAACAATGAGCAGTTCTTC. This codes for CASSVLAVNNEQFF.

Ten or more counts support this clonotype. The rearrangement links TRBV20-1 to TRBJ1-1, with 7 bases matching TRBD1. Germline V gene data show CDR1 as DFQATT and CDR2 as SNEGSKA (reference sequence). The J segment lost 3 bases and the V segment lost 0 bases, leaving 4 bases of the junction unmatched. CDR3 size: 14 residues. The CDR3 region is CSARDPRGDTEAFF. CDR3 DNA sequence: TGCAGTGCTAGAGATCCCAGGGGGGACACTGAAGCTTTCTTT.

This clonotype was observed at least ten times. This sequence joins TRBV27 and TRBJ1-1; D not certain. CDR3 length equals 12 residues. Trimming left V 4 bases short and J 3 bases short, with 6 bases between. From germline, CDR1 is MNHEY and CDR2 SMNVEV (reference sequence). The CDR3 DNA is TGTGCCAGCAGTTCCTGGGACACTGAAGCTTTCTTT. Translation gives CASSSWDTEAFF.

The rearrangement joins TRBV12-3 or TRBV12-4 to TRBJ1-5; D uncertain. Trimming left V 5 bases short and J 5 bases short, with 16 bases between. The CDR3 is made up of 15 amino acids. The CDR3 sequence is CASSRSRLPDQPQHF. The CDR3 DNA reads as TGTGCCAGCAGTCGAAGTCGGCTTCCCGATCAGCCCCAGCATTTT.

This clonotype was seen at least ten times. The V and J genes are TRBV7-9 and TRBJ2-5; maybe TRBD1 (6 bases). V was pared by 1 base and J by 5 bases, with 14 bases between. Germline assignment: CDR1 SEHNR and CDR2 FQNEAQ (reference sequence). CDR3 length equals 15 residues. The CDR3 coding sequence is TGTGCCAGCAGCTTAGGCCCTGGACAGACGGAGACCCAGTACTTC. Amino acid sequence: CASSLGPGQTETQYF.

This clonotype appeared a few times. The V gene is TRBV7-3, the J gene TRBJ2-1; 7 bases agree with TRBD1. Germline V gene sequence: CDR1 SGHTA, CDR2 FQGTGA. CDR3 length equals 12 residues. V trimming: 4 bases; J trimming: 12 bases; junction bases outside the gene matches: 6. This CDR3 is CASSSTGEPQFF. CDR3 in DNA: TGTGCCAGCAGCTCTACAGGGGAGCCGCAGTTCTTC.

This clonotype was seen at least ten times. The rearrangement uses TRBV10-3 and TRBJ2-7; TRBD2 aligns across 14 bases. Germline loops: CDR1 ENHRY, CDR2 SYGVKD. V gave up 6 bases and J gave up 7 bases; unmatched junction bases: 14. The CDR3 totals 17 residues. CDR3 amino acids: CAISGAPETSGRGEQYF. The CDR3 DNA sequence: TGTGCCATCAGCGGGGCGCCGGAGACTAGCGGGAGGGGAGAGCAGTACTTC.

The chain links TRBV20-1 to TRBJ2-3, with TRBD2 matching over 11 bases. The trim removed 6 bases at V and 1 base at J, leaving 12 bases unmatched. The CDR3 totals 17 residues. Germline CDR1 and CDR2: DFQATT and SNEGSKA (reference sequence). The CDR3 DNA reads TGCAGTGCCCCATGGGTAGCGGGAGGGCCCGGCACAGATACGCAGTATTTT. Translation: CSAPWVAGGPGTDTQYF.

This clonotype was seen a few times. The V and J genes are TRBV24-1 and TRBJ2-3, with 11 bases lining up with TRBD2. Germline assignment: CDR1 KGHDR and CDR2 SFDVKD. The CDR3 totals 17 residues. The V and J ends lost 1 base and 6 bases, in that order; junction bases with no gene match: 8. The CDR3 protein is CATSDLLGTSGPDTQYF. The CDR3 coding sequence is TGTGCCACCAGTGATTTACTCGGGACTAGCGGTCCTGATACGCAGTATTTT.

The V gene is TRBV5-1, the J gene TRBJ1-2; tentatively, D is TRBD1 (5 bases). The CDR3 loop spans 15 amino acids. V was clipped by 5 bases and J by 2 bases, with 16 bases between them. Germline lookup yields CDR1 SGHRS and CDR2 YFSETQ. Written as DNA, the CDR3 is TGCGCCAGCAGGGGAGGAGGGGTATCAAACTATGGCTACACCTTC. Its translation: CASRGGGVSNYGYTF.

The chain employs TRBV11-2 and TRBJ2-7; D remains ambiguous. Looked up from germline, CDR1 is SGHAT and CDR2 is FQNNGV. Trimming took off 3 bases at V and 0 bases at J, with 12 bases between the two ends. CDR3 length equals 15 residues. Here the CDR3 reads CASSFTPVSSYEQYF. The DNA of the CDR3 is TGTGCCAGCAGCTTTACACCAGTCAGCTCCTACGAGCAGTACTTC.

This clonotype was observed a few times. The rearrangement uses TRBV19 and TRBJ2-7, with D tentatively TRBD2 (5 bases). Trimming took off 3 bases at V and 3 bases at J, with 12 bases between the two ends. Germline CDR1 is LNHDA and CDR2 is SQIVND (reference sequence). There are 14 residues in the CDR3. The DNA of the CDR3 is TGTGCCAGTAGTATCGAGGGCGGATTCTACGAGCAGTACTTC. Its translation is CASSIEGGFYEQYF.

The sample holds a few counts of this clonotype. The chain is built from TRBV6-2 or TRBV6-3 and TRBJ2-1; D not resolved. Germline values: CDR1 MNHEY, CDR2 SVGEGT. The CDR3 is 12 residues long. Deletions cut 5 bases from V and 9 bases from J, with 11 bases between. For the CDR3, the DNA is TGTGCCAGCAGTCCTCTGGGTGCTGAGCAGTTCTTC. Amino acid sequence: CASSPLGAEQFF.

This clonotype was detected a few times. The rearrangement joins TRBV9 to TRBJ2-3, with 7 positions matching TRBD1. The CDR3 has 15 residues. CDR1 and CDR2 (germline): SGDLS, YYNGEE. V lost 4 bases, J lost 3 bases, and 8 bases stayed unmatched. The DNA of the CDR3 is TGTGCCAGCAGCACACAGGGGATTCGAACAGATACGCAGTATTTT. Protein product: CASSTQGIRTDTQYF. The full variable domain, in which reference TRBV9 and TRBJ2-3 provide the parts outside the CDR3, is DSGVTQTPKHLITATGQRVTLRCSPRSGDLSVYWYQQSLDQGLQFLIQYYNGEERAKGNILERFSAQQFPDLHSELNLSSLELGDSALYFCASSTQGIRTDTQYFGPGTRLTVL.

The chain couples TRBV6-2 or TRBV6-3 to TRBJ2-7; D unresolved. CDR3 size: 13 residues. Trimming removed 0 bases from V and 3 bases from J, with 6 bases in between. CDR1 MNHEY and CDR2 SVGEGT come from the germline V gene. CDR3 region: CASSYSQDYEQYF. In nucleotides, the CDR3 is TGTGCCAGCAGTTACTCGCAAGACTACGAGCAGTACTTC.

In its sample, this clonotype was seen a few times. The rearrangement links TRBV10-3 to TRBJ2-7; 7 positions match TRBD2. Germline V lookup: CDR1 ENHRY, CDR2 SYGVKD. CDR3 size: 17 residues. V was pared by 8 bases and J by 3 bases, with 19 bases of the junction left unmatched. The CDR3 bases are TGTGCCATCGGGGGGGTACGGGCGGGAGAGGGAAGCTACGAGCAGTACTTC. Protein: CAIGGVRAGEGSYEQYF.

The rearrangement joins TRBV2 to TRBJ2-3; perhaps D is TRBD1 or TRBD2 (6 bases each). The CDR3 loop spans 16 amino acids. Trimming shortened V by 6 bases and J by 4 bases, and 20 bases separated the two germline ends. CDR1 and CDR2 from the germline V gene are SNHLY and FYNNEI. The CDR3 DNA reads TGTGCCAGCAGCTGGCCTATGGGGGGCCGAGCAGATACGCAGTATTTT. Its protein is CASSWPMGGRADTQYF.

This clonotype has just a few counts. V and J are TRBV20-1 and TRBJ2-5, with D possibly being TRBD2 (5 bases). The CDR3 spans 14 residues. Looked up from germline, CDR1 is DFQATT and CDR2 is SNEGSKA (reference sequence). V lost 3 bases, J lost 3 bases, and 14 bases lay in between. DNA of the CDR3: TGCAGTGCTAGGCGGAGGAGGCAGGAAGAGACCCAGTACTTC. Translating it yields CSARRRRQEETQYF.

The J gene is TRBJ2-7, the V gene TRBV6-2 or TRBV6-3; D not certain. The germline gives CDR1 MNHEY, CDR2 SVGEGT. Deletions cut 5 bases from V and 2 bases from J, with 13 bases between. CDR3 length: 14 residues. CDR3 coding DNA: TGTGCCAGCAGTATCCACAGCCAGACCTACGAGCAGTACTTC. Protein product: CASSIHSQTYEQYF.

V is TRBV19 and J is TRBJ2-1; a weak D match, TRBD1 (6 bases). Looked up from germline, CDR1 is LNHDA and CDR2 is SQIVND (reference sequence). With 5 bases removed from V and 6 bases from J, the gap between germline ends came to 17 bases. The CDR3 runs to 15 residues. The CDR3 DNA reads as TGTGCCAGTAGTCCACCCGGGACATTCTTCAATGAGCAGTTCTTC. Translating gives CASSPPGTFFNEQFF.